The 5 T cell receptor beta chains below come from one sample, sequenced in a study of CD8+ T cells in alopecia areata (dated by TCRdb to the late 2010s). This sample's time point label indicates: less than 25 weeks on oral tofacitinib. The treatment or condition label, as the study defines it: oral pan-JAK inhibitor, 5-10 mg twice daily. Library method: the immunoSEQ multiplex PCR assay. To provide template for TCR sequencing, every sample had RNA extracted and reverse transcribed into cDNA. The immuneACCESS repertoire file appears here via TCRdb, limited to in-frame rearrangements. These files lack a portion of the clones; in checked studies, under half of the deficit traces to unresolved V genes, and the cause of the others is not known. In this sample the table shows 90,000 or so clones, 44% of which occur a single time. About 17% of the sample is in the top ten clones. Sequences were derived from CD8+ T cells sorted from blood, sampled at week 24, from a patient treated with tofacitinib. The receptor set was obtained from a human donor with alopecia areata.

This clone is a singleton in its sample. The chain is built from TRBV29-1 and TRBJ2-2; the D is unclear. This CDR3 contains 11 residues. Looked up from germline, CDR1 is SQVTM and CDR2 is ANQGSEA. V lost 0 bases and J 11 bases, leaving 7 bases between the germline ends. The CDR3: CSVEDLGELFF. As DNA, the CDR3 is TGCAGCGTTGAAGATCTTGGAGAGCTGTTTTTT.

The rearrangement links TRBV11-2 to TRBJ2-5; D ambiguous. The CDR3 sequence is 13 residues long. V gave up 0 bases and J gave up 4 bases, with 6 bases separating them. Germline loops: CDR1 SGHAT, CDR2 FQNNGV. The DNA for the CDR3 is TGTGCCAGCAGCTTAGAAATTGGAGAGACCCAGTACTTC. Protein sequence: CASSLEIGETQYF.

In this sample, this clone turned up many times. The genes are TRBV15 and TRBJ2-2; 9 positions agree with TRBD2. V lost 1 base to trimming and J lost 3 bases; unmatched junction nucleotides: 6. CDR1 and CDR2 from the germline V gene are LNHNV and YYDKDF (reference sequence). The CDR3 runs to 17 residues. The chain's CDR3 is CATSRAAGGPDTGELFF. The CDR3 DNA follows: TGTGCCACCAGCAGAGCTGCGGGAGGGCCTGACACCGGGGAGCTGTTTTTT.

Note on this clone: The DNA is left out, because the CDR3 cannot be placed on it with certainty; the CDR3 is given as TCRdb lists it. The gene calls are TRBV7-2 and TRBJ2-2; the table's D call, TRBD1, has no DNA check behind it. 18 amino acids form the CDR3, both terminal residues included. The germline V gene encodes CDR1 SGHTA and CDR2 FQGNSA. CDR3 amino acids: CASSLGISGQGNTGELFF.

As for this clone: Since a far larger clone is one base different, this is likely a read error. Other DNA variants within this sample encode the same CDR3. The chain is built from TRBV11-2 and TRBJ2-7, with TRBD2 matching over 11 bases. The CDR3 runs 14 residues. V lost 3 bases and J lost 3; bases outside the gene matches: 1. Germline V gene data show CDR1 as SGHAT and CDR2 as FQNNGV. In nucleotides, the CDR3 is TGTGCCAGCAGCTTGACTAGCGGGAACTACGAGCAGTACTTC. Translation: CASSLTSGNYEQYF.